Listed below are T cell receptor beta chains from one sample, sequenced in a study of control samples from healthy donors and cancer patients. Assay: immunoSEQ multiplex PCR; the TCRdb copy retains only in-frame clones and omits some. Of 98,000 or so clones in the sample, roughly 79% were seen once. The sequenced sample was blood. The receptors shown here come from a young man in good health. The CDR3 runs from the conserved cysteine through the conserved F or W. D genes are given only for firm matches. Clone size appears in some rows only: once, few, many, or a class for an expanded clone.

CDR3 length: 16; D gene: -; J gene: TRBJ1-1; V gene: TRBV4-2; clone size: -; CDR3 DNA: TGTGCCAGCAGCCAAGAGGTCTACAGGCAGGACGTGGAAGCTTTCTTT; CDR3 protein: CASSQEVYRQDVEAFF
CDR3 length: 13; D gene: -; J gene: TRBJ1-1; V gene: TRBV11-1; clone size: -; CDR3 DNA: TGTGCCAGCAGCTTGAGTTTGAACACTGAAGCTTTCTTT; CDR3 protein: CASSLSLNTEAFF
CDR3 length: 23; D gene: TRBD1; J gene: TRBJ2-6; V gene: TRBV9; clone size: -; CDR3 DNA: TGTGCCAGCAGCGCCCCGTGGGACAGGGTACAACCCCACCCTTCCTCTGGGGCCAACGTCCTGACTTTC; CDR3 protein: CASSAPWDRVQPHPSSGANVLTF
CDR3 length: 13; D gene: -; J gene: TRBJ1-5; V gene: TRBV14; clone size: -; CDR3 DNA: TGTGCCAGCAGCCAAGGGCTTAATCAGCCCCAGCATTTT; CDR3 protein: CASSQGLNQPQHF
CDR3 length: 13; D gene: -; J gene: TRBJ1-1; V gene: TRBV9; clone size: -; CDR3 DNA: TGTGCCAGCAGCGTTGGGGACGGGACTGAAGCTTTCTTT; CDR3 protein: CASSVGDGTEAFF
CDR3 length: 11; D gene: -; J gene: TRBJ2-1; V gene: TRBV29-1; clone size: -; CDR3 DNA: TGCAGCGTTGGGCGGGACAATGAGCAGTTCTTC; CDR3 protein: CSVGRDNEQFF
CDR3 length: 15; D gene: -; J gene: TRBJ1-3; V gene: TRBV6-5; clone size: -; CDR3 DNA: TGTGCCAGTGGGTCCGACCGTTACTCTGGAAACACCATATATTTT; CDR3 protein: CASGSDRYSGNTIYF
CDR3 length: 15; D gene: TRBD1; J gene: TRBJ1-4; V gene: TRBV5-1; clone size: -; CDR3 DNA: TGCGCCAGCAGCGCCGGAAGGGGGCAGAATGAAAAACTGTTTTTT; CDR3 protein: CASSAGRGQNEKLFF
CDR3 length: 13; D gene: -; J gene: TRBJ2-5; V gene: TRBV6-5; clone size: -; CDR3 DNA: TGTGCCAGCATGGGGGCAGTCCAAGAGACCCAGTACTTC; CDR3 protein: CASMGAVQETQYF
CDR3 length: 14; D gene: -; J gene: TRBJ1-5; V gene: TRBV6-5; clone size: many; CDR3 DNA: TGTGCCAGCAGTTACGGGCAGCACAATCAGCCCCAGCATTTT; CDR3 protein: CASSYGQHNQPQHF
CDR3 length: 16; D gene: -; J gene: TRBJ2-5; V gene: TRBV7-6; clone size: -; CDR3 DNA: TGTGCCAGCAGCTTGGCCCGCGGGGACGGGCAAGAGACCCAGTACTTC; CDR3 protein: CASSLARGDGQETQYF
CDR3 length: 15; D gene: TRBD1; J gene: TRBJ1-2; V gene: TRBV7-9; clone size: -; CDR3 DNA: TGTGCCAGCAGCTTAGCAGCCGGACAGGGAATGGGCTACACCTTC; CDR3 protein: CASSLAAGQGMGYTF
CDR3 length: 16; D gene: -; J gene: TRBJ1-4; V gene: TRBV5-6; clone size: -; CDR3 DNA: TGTGCCAGCAGCCAACTTGGACGGCTTGCGAGGGAAAAACTGTTTTTT; CDR3 protein: CASSQLGRLAREKLFF
CDR3 length: 15; D gene: TRBD1; J gene: TRBJ1-1; V gene: TRBV5-4; clone size: -; CDR3 DNA: TGTGCCAGCAGCTTGGGGACAGGGATAAACACTGAAGCTTTCTTT; CDR3 protein: CASSLGTGINTEAFF
CDR3 length: 15; D gene: TRBD1; J gene: TRBJ2-7; V gene: TRBV27; clone size: -; CDR3 DNA: TGTGCCAGCAGTTTTACGGGACAGGTCTACTACGAGCAGTACTTC; CDR3 protein: CASSFTGQVYYEQYF
CDR3 length: 15; D gene: TRBD1; J gene: TRBJ2-5; V gene: TRBV5-8; clone size: few; CDR3 DNA: TGTGCCAGCAGCCAATTGACAGGGTGGAAAGAGACCCAGTACTTC; CDR3 protein: CASSQLTGWKETQYF
CDR3 length: 16; D gene: -; J gene: TRBJ2-1; V gene: TRBV3-1/TRBV3-2; clone size: -; CDR3 DNA: TGTGCCAGCAGCTCTTCCGGGACTTTCTCCTACAATGAGCAGTTCTTC; CDR3 protein: CASSSSGTFSYNEQFF